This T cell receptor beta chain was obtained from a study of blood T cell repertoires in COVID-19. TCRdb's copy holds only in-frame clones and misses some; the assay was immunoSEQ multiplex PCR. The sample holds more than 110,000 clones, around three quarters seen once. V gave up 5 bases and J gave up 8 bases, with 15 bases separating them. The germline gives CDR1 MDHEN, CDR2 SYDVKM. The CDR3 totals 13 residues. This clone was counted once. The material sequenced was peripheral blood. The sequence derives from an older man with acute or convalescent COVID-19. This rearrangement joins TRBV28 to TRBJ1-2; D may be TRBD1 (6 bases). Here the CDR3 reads CASSRQGKGGYTF. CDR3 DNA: TGTGCCAGCAGTCGGCAGGGGAAGGGGGGCTACACCTTC.